Listed below are T cell receptor beta chains from one sample, sequenced in a study of response to subunit inactivated influenza vaccine. From the RT-PCR reads, TCRdb called clonotypes with MiXCR, one entry per CDR3 protein. The table lists about 520,000 distinct CDR3 sequences, 6% to 9% of them singletons. This sample comprised PBMCs from blood, obtained roughly 24 months after vaccination. All receptors come from a man aged 50-75 years who received an inactivated influenza vaccine. The CDR3 runs from the conserved cysteine through the conserved F or W. A D gene is named only where the DNA matches it firmly. Some rows have no size entry. The others give once, few or many, or a class for an expanded clone.

D gene	clone size	V gene	J gene	CDR3 DNA	CDR3 protein
-	few	TRBV9	TRBJ2-3	TGTGCCAGCAGCGTAGGCCCGGACAGCACAGATACGCAGTATTTT	CASSVGPDSTDTQYF
-	many	TRBV28	TRBJ1-3	TGTGCCAGCAGTTTAAAGGGTCAGGTTGGAAACACCATATATTTT	CASSLKGQVGNTIYF
-	-	TRBV20-1	TRBJ1-5	TGCAGTGCTAGAGAAGGCGGCGTGTATCAGCCCCAGCATTTT	CSAREGGVYQPQHF
TRBD1	few	TRBV4-3	TRBJ2-7	TGCGCCAGCAGCCAAGGGACAGGGGTGGGCTACGAGCAGTACTTC	CASSQGTGVGYEQYF
-	many	TRBV7-9	TRBJ2-7	TGTGCCAGCAGCCGGGGCAGAAACGAGCAGTACTTC	CASSRGRNEQYF
TRBD2	-	TRBV3-1	TRBJ2-1	TGTGCCAGCACGGGACTAGCGGGAGTCGGGAACTACAATGAGCAGTTCTTC	CASTGLAGVGNYNEQFF
TRBD2	few	TRBV5-1	TRBJ2-7	TGCGCCAGCAGCCCAGATGCAAGGGTAGCGGGTTCCTACGAGCAGTACTTC	CASSPDARVAGSYEQYF
TRBD1	few	TRBV12-3/TRBV12-4	TRBJ2-1	TGTGCCAGCAGTCCGGGGACAGGCTCGAATGAGCAGTTCTTC	CASSPGTGSNEQFF
-	-	TRBV20-1	TRBJ2-1	TGCAGTGCTAGAGCAGGGTTAGGCAATGAGCAGTTCTTC	CSARAGLGNEQFF
TRBD2	-	TRBV12-3/TRBV12-4	TRBJ2-1	TGTGCCAGCACCGAGGGACTAGCGCAATTCAATGAGCAGTTCTTC	CASTEGLAQFNEQFF
-	many	TRBV3-1	TRBJ2-7	TGTGCCAGCAGCCGGGGTTTTGGAGGGCTCAACGAGCAGTACTTC	CASSRGFGGLNEQYF
TRBD1	few	TRBV10-3	TRBJ2-7	TGTGCCATCGGGGGACAGGGCTACGAGCAGTACTTC	CAIGGQGYEQYF
-	-	TRBV5-1	TRBJ2-1	TGCGCCAGCAGCCAACCCGGAGGGGATAGCTGGAATCCCTACAATGAGCAGTTCTTC	CASSQPGGDSWNPYNEQFF
-	many	TRBV20-1	TRBJ1-2	TGCAGTGCTCGGGGAAGGGTAGGGGGTGGCTACACCTTC	CSARGRVGGGYTF
-	many	TRBV15	TRBJ2-2	TGTGCCACCAGCAGAAATACCGGGGAGCTGTTTTTT	CATSRNTGELFF
-	many	TRBV29-1	TRBJ2-3	TGCAGCGTTGAAGTAGGGGGGAGGCGCTCTAGCACAGATACGCAGTATTTT	CSVEVGGRRSSTDTQYF
-	many	TRBV7-9	TRBJ1-1	TGTGCCAGCAGCTTAAAAACCGAAGCTTTCTTT	CASSLKTEAFF
-	-	TRBV4-2	TRBJ2-3	TGTGCCAGCAGCCAAGAGGTACATAGCACAGATACGCAGTATTTT	CASSQEVHSTDTQYF
TRBD1	many	TRBV15	TRBJ2-3	TGTGCCACCAGCAGATCTCCGACAGGGGATGGGGATACGCAGTATTTT	CATSRSPTGDGDTQYF
-	few	TRBV20-1	TRBJ1-5	TGCAGTGCTAGAGATCTGAGGCAGCCCAGTCAGCCCCAGCATTTT	CSARDLRQPSQPQHF
TRBD1	many	TRBV20-1	TRBJ2-3	TGCAGTGCTACGACAGGGGTTGGAGATACGCAGTATTTT	CSATTGVGDTQYF
-	few	TRBV20-1	TRBJ1-5	TGCAGTGCTAGAGGCTTGGCAGGGATGGGTCAGCCCCAGCATTTT	CSARGLAGMGQPQHF
-	-	TRBV10-1	TRBJ2-3	TGCGCCAGCAGTCCATGGACAGCCGCTAGCACAGATACGCAGTATTTT	CASSPWTAASTDTQYF
-	-	TRBV5-6	TRBJ1-2	TGTGCCAGCAGCCTCGGGAGACAGCCGCTATCTGGCTACACCTTC	CASSLGRQPLSGYTF
-	-	TRBV5-6	TRBJ1-2	TGTGCCAGCAGCTTGAACGGGGGCGGCAATGGCTACACCTTC	CASSLNGGGNGYTF
-	few	TRBV12-3/TRBV12-4	TRBJ1-2	TGTGCCAGCAGCCGATCCGACCAGGACTATGGCTACACCTTC	CASSRSDQDYGYTF
-	few	TRBV7-2	TRBJ1-1	TGTGCCAGCAGCGTTTACGGACCGAACACTGAAGCTTTCTTT	CASSVYGPNTEAFF
TRBD2	-	TRBV7-8	TRBJ2-2	TGTGCCAGCAGCAACCGGGAAGTTAGCGGGACTAGGGAGCTGTTTTTT	CASSNREVSGTRELFF
TRBD1	-	TRBV5-5	TRBJ2-5	TGTGCCAGCAGCAGGGGACAGGGGGCCTCAACGTCGGAGACCCAGTACTTC	CASSRGQGASTSETQYF
-	many	TRBV28	TRBJ2-5	TGTGCCAGCAATCCCCAGGGTAACCAAGAGACCCAGTACTTC	CASNPQGNQETQYF
TRBD1	few	TRBV30	TRBJ2-7	TGTGCCTGGAATGGCAGGGGGTACGAGCAGTACTTC	CAWNGRGYEQYF
TRBD1	few	TRBV12-3/TRBV12-4	TRBJ1-1	TGTGCCAGCAGCACAGGGGGCGGACAAGCTTTCTTT	CASSTGGGQAFF
TRBD2	-	TRBV6-4	TRBJ2-7	TGTGCCAGCAGTGACACCGGGACTAGCGGGAGGGCCGGCTCCTACGAGCAGTACTTC	CASSDTGTSGRAGSYEQYF
-	many	TRBV28	TRBJ2-7	TGTGCCAGCAGTACAAGGGACTACGAGCAGTACTTC	CASSTRDYEQYF
TRBD2	-	TRBV14	TRBJ2-1	TGTGCCAGCAGCCAAGAGGGTTGGCGCGGGAGTGCCTACAATGAGCAGTTCTTC	CASSQEGWRGSAYNEQFF
-	few	TRBV4-3	TRBJ1-1	TGCGCCAGCAGCCAAGTCGTACGCACTGAAGCTTTCTTT	CASSQVVRTEAFF
-	many	TRBV5-1	TRBJ2-4	TGCGCCAGCAGCTTGGGACAACTAAAGGACATTCAGTACTTC	CASSLGQLKDIQYF
-	many	TRBV6-6	TRBJ2-3	TGTGCCAGCAGTTACACGGGGTCAGATACGCAGTATTTT	CASSYTGSDTQYF
TRBD2	-	TRBV20-1	TRBJ2-3	TGCAGTGCTTGTGCTAGCGGGAGGACAGATACGCAGTATTTT	CSACASGRTDTQYF
-	-	TRBV5-1	TRBJ2-5	TGCGCCAGCAGCTTGGCCCCTGGCAGGGGAGCAGAGACCCAGTACTTC	CASSLAPGRGAETQYF
TRBD1	-	TRBV25-1	TRBJ1-1	TGTGCCAGCAGTCCAGGGGGCAGAAGCACTGAAGCTTTCTTT	CASSPGGRSTEAFF
-	many	TRBV6-5	TRBJ2-2	TGTGCCAGCAGTTACTCGCTAGTCCTGAACACCGGGGAGCTGTTTTTT	CASSYSLVLNTGELFF
TRBD2	-	TRBV9	TRBJ2-2	TGTGCCAGCAGCGTAGCCGGGGGAGGGGCCGGGGAGCTGTTTTTT	CASSVAGGGAGELFF
TRBD2	few	TRBV20-1	TRBJ2-3	TGCAGTGCTATACTAGCGGGGGGGCTTAGCACAGATACGCAGTATTTT	CSAILAGGLSTDTQYF
-	many	TRBV7-2	TRBJ1-1	TGTGCCAGCAGTCCAGGGAGCATGAACACTGAAGCTTTCTTT	CASSPGSMNTEAFF
-	few	TRBV20-1	TRBJ1-3	TGCAGTGCTAGACAGGGTACCTCTGGAAACACCATATATTTT	CSARQGTSGNTIYF
-	-	TRBV29-1	TRBJ2-2	TGCAGCGTTGAAACGGGGACCGGGGAGCTGTTTTTT	CSVETGTGELFF
-	few	TRBV28	TRBJ2-5	TGTGCCAGCACCCTTGATGGGCGGGAGACCCAGTACTTC	CASTLDGRETQYF
TRBD2	few	TRBV3-1	TRBJ2-2	TGTGCCAGCAGCCAAGAAGGTCTAGCGGGAGGACGGACCGGGGAGCTGTTTTTT	CASSQEGLAGGRTGELFF